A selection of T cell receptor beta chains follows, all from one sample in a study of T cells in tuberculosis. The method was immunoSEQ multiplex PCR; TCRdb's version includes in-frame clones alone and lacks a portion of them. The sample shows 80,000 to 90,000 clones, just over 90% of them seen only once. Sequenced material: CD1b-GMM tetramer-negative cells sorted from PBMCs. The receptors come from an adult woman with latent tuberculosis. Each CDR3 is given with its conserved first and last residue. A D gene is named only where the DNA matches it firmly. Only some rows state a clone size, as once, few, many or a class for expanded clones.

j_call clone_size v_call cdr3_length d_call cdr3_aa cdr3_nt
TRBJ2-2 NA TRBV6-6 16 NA CASSYSRSANTGELFF TGTGCCAGCAGTTACTCGAGGTCTGCCAACACCGGGGAGCTGTTTTTT
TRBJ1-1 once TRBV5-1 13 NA CASSLDQNTEAFF TGCGCCAGCAGCTTGGATCAGAACACTGAAGCTTTCTTT
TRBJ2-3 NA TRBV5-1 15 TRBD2 CASSLRGDSTDTQYF TGCGCCAGCAGCTTACGGGGGGACAGCACAGATACGCAGTATTTT
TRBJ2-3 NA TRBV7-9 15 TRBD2 CASSFRRGGQDTQYF TGTGCCAGCAGCTTTCGGCGGGGGGGCCAAGATACGCAGTATTTT
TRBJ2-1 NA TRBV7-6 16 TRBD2 CASSPRGLAGDNEQFF TGTGCCAGCAGCCCCCGAGGACTAGCGGGGGACAATGAGCAGTTCTTC
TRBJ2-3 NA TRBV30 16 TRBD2 CAWSVKLAGAKDTQYF TGTGCCTGGAGTGTAAAACTAGCGGGGGCGAAAGATACGCAGTATTTT
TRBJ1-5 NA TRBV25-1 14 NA CASSDRSRGQPQHF TGTGCCAGCAGCGACAGGTCCCGGGGTCAGCCCCAGCATTTT
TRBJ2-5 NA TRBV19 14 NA CASSILGTQETQYF TGTGCCAGTAGTATCCTCGGGACTCAAGAGACCCAGTACTTC
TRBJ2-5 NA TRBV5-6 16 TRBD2 CASSPPGLAGVETQYF TGTGCCAGCAGTCCGCCGGGACTAGCGGGGGTTGAGACCCAGTACTTC
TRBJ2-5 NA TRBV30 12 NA CAWRSAAGTQYF TGTGCCTGGAGATCGGCAGCAGGGACCCAGTACTTC
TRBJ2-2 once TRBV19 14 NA CASRQLATTGELFF TGTGCCAGCCGACAATTGGCCACCACCGGGGAGCTGTTTTTT
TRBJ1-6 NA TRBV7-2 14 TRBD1 CASSMGQGYSPLHF TGTGCCAGCAGCATGGGACAGGGCTACTCACCCCTCCACTTT
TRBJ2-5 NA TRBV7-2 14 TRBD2 CASRAPGGPSTQYF TGTGCCAGCAGAGCTCCGGGGGGGCCGTCGACCCAGTACTTC
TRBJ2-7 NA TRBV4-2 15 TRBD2 CASSPWSGGSYEQYF TGTGCCAGCAGCCCCTGGAGCGGGGGATCCTACGAGCAGTACTTC
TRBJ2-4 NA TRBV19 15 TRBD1 CASTPGQLAKNIQYF TGTGCCAGTACCCCGGGACAGCTAGCCAAAAACATTCAGTACTTC
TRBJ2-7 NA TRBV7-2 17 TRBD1 CASSTIGEGATANEQYF TGTGCCAGCAGCACAATTGGCGAGGGGGCGACCGCCAACGAGCAGTACTTC
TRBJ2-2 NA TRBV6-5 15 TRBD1 CASSSDRGSSGELFF TGTGCCAGCAGTTCGGACAGGGGTAGCTCCGGGGAGCTGTTTTTT
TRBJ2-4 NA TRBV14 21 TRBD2 CASSPDSRTSGGAVSKNIQYF TGTGCCAGCAGCCCCGACTCCAGGACTAGCGGGGGGGCCGTATCCAAAAACATTCAGTACTTC
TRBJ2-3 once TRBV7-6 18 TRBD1 CASSLGIRTGGSTDTQYF TGTGCCAGCAGCTTAGGTATAAGGACAGGGGGTAGCACAGATACGCAGTATTTT
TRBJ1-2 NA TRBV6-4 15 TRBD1 CASSDTPGTGKEYTF TGTGCCAGCAGTGACACCCCGGGGACAGGGAAGGAGTACACCTTC
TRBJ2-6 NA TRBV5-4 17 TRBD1 CASSLYQGAGGANVLTF TGTGCCAGCAGCTTGTATCAGGGGGCTGGTGGGGCCAACGTCCTGACTTTC
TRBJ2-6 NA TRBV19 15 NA CASMITISGANVLTF TGTGCCAGTATGATTACTATCTCTGGGGCCAACGTCCTGACTTTC
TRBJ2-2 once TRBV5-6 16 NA CASSWETGPNTGELFF TGTGCCAGCAGCTGGGAGACAGGCCCGAACACCGGGGAGCTGTTTTTT
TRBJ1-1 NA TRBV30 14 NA CARRPGHTNTEAFF TGTGCCAGACGACCCGGACACACGAACACTGAAGCTTTCTTT
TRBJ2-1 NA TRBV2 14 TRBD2 CAGLPTGGVNEQFF TGTGCCGGTTTACCTACGGGGGGGGTCAATGAGCAGTTCTTC
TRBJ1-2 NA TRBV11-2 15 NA CASSLATVKVYGYTF TGTGCCAGCAGCTTAGCTACTGTCAAAGTCTATGGCTACACCTTC
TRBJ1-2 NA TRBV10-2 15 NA CASRPGPRQADGYTF TGCGCCAGCAGGCCCGGGCCCCGACAGGCGGATGGCTACACCTTC
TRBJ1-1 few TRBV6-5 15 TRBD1 CASRLGQGYRTEAFF TGTGCCAGCAGATTGGGACAGGGGTATAGAACTGAAGCTTTCTTT
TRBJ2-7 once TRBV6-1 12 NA CASSMEGYEQYF TGTGCCAGCAGTATGGAGGGATACGAGCAGTACTTC
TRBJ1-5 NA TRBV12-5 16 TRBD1 CASGSPSGGRGEPQHF TGTGCTAGTGGTTCCCCGTCAGGGGGCCGGGGAGAGCCCCAGCATTTT
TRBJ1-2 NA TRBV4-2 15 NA CASSQDPGERYGYTF TGTGCCAGCAGCCAAGACCCAGGGGAACGCTATGGCTACACCTTC
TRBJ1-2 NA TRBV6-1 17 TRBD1 CASSGRTGGMRNYGYTF TGTGCCAGCAGTGGGCGGACAGGGGGTATGAGGAACTATGGCTACACCTTC
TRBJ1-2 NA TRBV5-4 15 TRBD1 CASSLAGQGSYGYTF TGTGCCAGCAGCTTGGCCGGACAGGGAAGTTATGGCTACACCTTC
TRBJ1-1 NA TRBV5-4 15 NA CASSKEGTPTLSAFF TGTGCCAGCAGCAAGGAAGGGACTCCGACGCTATCAGCTTTCTTT
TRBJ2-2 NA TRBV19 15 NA CASSPLQANTGELFF TGTGCCAGTAGTCCACTACAGGCGAACACCGGGGAGCTGTTTTTT
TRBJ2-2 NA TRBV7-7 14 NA CASTTNPNTGELFF TGTGCCAGCACCACAAATCCAAACACCGGGGAGCTGTTTTTT
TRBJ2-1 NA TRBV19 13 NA CASSIHQGNEQFF TGTGCCAGTAGTATCCACCAGGGGAATGAGCAGTTCTTC
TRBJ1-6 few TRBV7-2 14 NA CASSLAQSGRPLHF TGTGCCAGCAGCTTAGCACAGTCAGGGCGACCCCTCCACTTT
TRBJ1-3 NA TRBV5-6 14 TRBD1 CASISGTEGNTIYF TGTGCCAGCATCTCCGGGACAGAAGGAAACACCATATATTTT
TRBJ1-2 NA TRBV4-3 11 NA CASSQGGGYTF TGCGCCAGCAGCCAAGGGGGCGGCTACACCTTC
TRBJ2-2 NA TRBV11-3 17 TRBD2 CASSLSSGGRVTGELFF TGTGCCAGCAGCCTTTCTAGCGGGGGTCGAGTTACCGGGGAGCTGTTTTTT
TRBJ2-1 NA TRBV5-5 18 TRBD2 CASSPTSGGPLAYNEQFF TGTGCCAGCAGCCCGACTAGCGGGGGGCCCCTTGCCTACAATGAGCAGTTCTTC
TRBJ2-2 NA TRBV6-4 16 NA CASSERAGEDTGELFF TGTGCCAGCAGTGAACGGGCAGGGGAAGACACCGGGGAGCTGTTTTTT
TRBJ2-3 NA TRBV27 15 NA CASAPGLNHGDTQYF TGTGCCAGCGCCCCGGGACTCAACCACGGGGATACGCAGTATTTT
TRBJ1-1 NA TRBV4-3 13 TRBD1 CASSHRGQPEAFF TGCGCCAGCAGCCATAGGGGACAGCCTGAAGCTTTCTTT
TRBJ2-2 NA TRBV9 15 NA CASSVLQGGTGELFF TGTGCCAGCAGCGTATTGCAGGGTGGCACCGGGGAGCTGTTTTTT
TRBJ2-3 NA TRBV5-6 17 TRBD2 CASSLAALAGVPDTQYF TGTGCCAGCAGCTTGGCCGCCTTAGCGGGGGTACCAGATACGCAGTATTTT